This TCR beta chain was observed in a study of persistence of HIV-infected CD4 T cells. CDR1 is KGHSH, CDR2 LQKENI, per germline. V trimming: 3 bases; J trimming: 10 bases; junction bases outside the gene matches: 4. CDR3 size: 12 residues. The study's findings and limits: TCR analyses could not target the rare provirus-carrying CMV-responding cells. Antigen-responding cells were enriched for degenerate expanded CDR3beta sequences. Proviral oligoclonality tracked with TCR oligoclonality within the same sorted cells.

The immunoSEQ assay was version 4, run in survey mode. Sequencing used immunoSEQ multiplex PCR; TCRdb keeps in-frame clones, though not all of them. Among approximately 26,000 clones listed, 78% were seen once. Cells were stimulated with CMV-infected fibroblast lysates at 10 ug/mL. CD40L-negative CD69-negative CD45RO-high memory CD4+ T cells were sorted as populations depleted of antigen-responding cells. A remark on this clone: Its specificity is unknown.

The chain employs TRBV18 and TRBJ1-1; TRBD1 matches at 8 bases. This TCR came from an adult woman with HIV who was CMV-seropositive. Sample: CD4+ T cells sorted from PBMCs after roughly 18-hour stimulation, taken from a patient who received antiretroviral therapy. The CDR3 DNA reads TGTGCCAGCTCACCTACAGGGGGATTAGCTTTCTTT. The encoded protein is CASSPTGGLAFF.